This TCR beta chain was profiled in a study of blood T cell repertoires in COVID-19. Background on the study: PBMCs, B-cell-depleted T cells, or T cells were the source of the cDNA or gDNA that made up the material.

Deletions cut 6 bases from V and 7 bases from J, with 19 bases between. CDR1 is MNHEY, CDR2 SMNVEV, per germline (reference sequence). The CDR3 spans 16 residues. Some clones are missing from TCRdb's copy, which holds only in-frame ones; the method was immunoSEQ multiplex PCR. The table lists a few hundred thousand clones, around nine tenths of them singletons. This clonotype was sampled from a man aged 40-49 years who had recovered from COVID-19. What was sequenced was PBMCs or T cells enriched from blood (not recorded which). This sequence joins TRBV27 and TRBJ1-6; weak D call: TRBD1 (6 bases). The CDR3: CASSRGAGPSNSPLHF. The CDR3 DNA is TGTGCCAGCAGCCGGGGGGCGGGACCGTCGAATTCACCCCTCCACTTT.